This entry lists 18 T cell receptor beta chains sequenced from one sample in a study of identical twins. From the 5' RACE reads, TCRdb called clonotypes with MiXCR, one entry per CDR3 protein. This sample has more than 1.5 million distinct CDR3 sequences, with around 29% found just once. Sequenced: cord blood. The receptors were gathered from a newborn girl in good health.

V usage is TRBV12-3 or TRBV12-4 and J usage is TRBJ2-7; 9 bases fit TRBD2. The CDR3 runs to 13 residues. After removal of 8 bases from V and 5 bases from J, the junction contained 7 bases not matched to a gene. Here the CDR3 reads CASGSGRNNEQYF. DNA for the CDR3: TGTGCCAGCGGCAGCGGGAGGAACAACGAGCAGTACTTC.

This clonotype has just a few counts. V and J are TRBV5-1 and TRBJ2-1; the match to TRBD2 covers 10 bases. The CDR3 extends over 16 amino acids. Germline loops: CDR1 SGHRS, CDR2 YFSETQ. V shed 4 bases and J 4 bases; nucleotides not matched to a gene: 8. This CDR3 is CASSHERLAGYNEQFF. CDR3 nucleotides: TGCGCCAGCAGCCATGAACGACTAGCGGGTTACAATGAGCAGTTCTTC.

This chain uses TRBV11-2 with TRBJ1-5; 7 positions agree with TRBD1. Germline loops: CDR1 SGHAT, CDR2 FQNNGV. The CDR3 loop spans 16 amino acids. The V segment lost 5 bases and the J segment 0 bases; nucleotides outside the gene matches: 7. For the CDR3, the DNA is TGTGCCAGCAGCCGCATGACAGGGTATAGCAATCAGCCCCAGCATTTT. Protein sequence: CASSRMTGYSNQPQHF.

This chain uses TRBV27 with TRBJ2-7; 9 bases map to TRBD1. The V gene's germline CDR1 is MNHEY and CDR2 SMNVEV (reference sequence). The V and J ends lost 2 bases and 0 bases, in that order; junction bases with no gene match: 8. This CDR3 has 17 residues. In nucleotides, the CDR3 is TGTGCCAGCAGTTTAGGTTCCGGGACAGGGAGCTCCTACGAGCAGTACTTC. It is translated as CASSLGSGTGSSYEQYF.

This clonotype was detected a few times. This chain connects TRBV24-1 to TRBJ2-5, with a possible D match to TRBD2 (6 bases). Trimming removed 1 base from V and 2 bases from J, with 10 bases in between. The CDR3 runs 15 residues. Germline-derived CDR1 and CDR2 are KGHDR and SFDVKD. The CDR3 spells CATSDFTGEQETQYF. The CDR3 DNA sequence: TGTGCCACCAGTGATTTTACGGGGGAACAAGAGACCCAGTACTTC.

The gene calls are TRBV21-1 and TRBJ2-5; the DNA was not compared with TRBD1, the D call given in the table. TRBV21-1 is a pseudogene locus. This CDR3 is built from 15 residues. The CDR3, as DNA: TGTGCCAGCAGCAAACGGCGCGGGAACCAAGAGACCCAGTACTTC. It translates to CASSKRRGNQETQYF.

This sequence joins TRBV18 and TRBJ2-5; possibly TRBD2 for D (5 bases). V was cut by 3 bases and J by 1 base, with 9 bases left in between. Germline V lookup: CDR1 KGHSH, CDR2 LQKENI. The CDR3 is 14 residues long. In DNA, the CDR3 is TGTGCCAGCTCACCCCCGGGATCCCAAGAGACCCAGTACTTC. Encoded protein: CASSPPGSQETQYF.

This CDR3 reads CASSLFGQTYEQYF. The CDR3 region has the DNA TGTGCCAGCAGTTTATTCGGACAAACCTACGAGCAGTACTTC. The V and J genes are TRBV28 and TRBJ2-7; tentatively, D is TRBD1 (5 bases). Per germline, CDR1 MDHEN and CDR2 SYDVKM. The CDR3 has 14 amino acids. V was shortened by 1 base and J by 2 bases, with 9 bases between the two germline ends.

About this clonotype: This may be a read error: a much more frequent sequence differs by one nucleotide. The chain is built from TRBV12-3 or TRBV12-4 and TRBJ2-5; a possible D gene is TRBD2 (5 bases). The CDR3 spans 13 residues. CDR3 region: CASSFGLQETQHF. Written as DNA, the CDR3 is TGTGCCAGCAGTTTTGGACTTCAAGAGACCCAGCACTTC.

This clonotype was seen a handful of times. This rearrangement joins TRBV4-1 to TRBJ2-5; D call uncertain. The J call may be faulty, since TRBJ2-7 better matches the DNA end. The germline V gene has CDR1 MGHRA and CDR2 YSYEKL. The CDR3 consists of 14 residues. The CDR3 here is CASSQESGSSEQYF. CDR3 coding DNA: TGCGCCAGCAGCCAAGAATCGGGTAGCAGCGAGCAGTACTTC.

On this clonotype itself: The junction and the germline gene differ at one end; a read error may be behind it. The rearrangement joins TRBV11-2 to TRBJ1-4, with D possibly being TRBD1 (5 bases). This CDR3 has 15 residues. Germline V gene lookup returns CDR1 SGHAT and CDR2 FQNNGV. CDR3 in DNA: TGTGCCGGCAGCTTAGATCCAGGCGGGGGTGAAAAACTGTTTTTT. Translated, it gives CAGSLDPGGGEKLFF.

The CDR3 DNA reads TGTGCCAGCAGCGTAGGACACTTCACCGGGGAGCTGTTTTTT. This encodes CASSVGHFTGELFF. The J gene is TRBJ2-2, the V gene TRBV9; the D is unclear. The CDR3 extends over 14 amino acids. The germline V gene has CDR1 SGDLS and CDR2 YYNGEE. V lost 0 bases and J lost 4, with 7 bases in between.

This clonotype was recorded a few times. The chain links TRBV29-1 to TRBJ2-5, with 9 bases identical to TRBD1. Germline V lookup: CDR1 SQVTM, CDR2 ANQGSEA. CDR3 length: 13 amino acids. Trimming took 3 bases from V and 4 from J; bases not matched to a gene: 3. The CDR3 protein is CSVEDRGGETQYF. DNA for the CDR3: TGCAGCGTTGAGGACAGGGGAGGAGAGACCCAGTACTTC.

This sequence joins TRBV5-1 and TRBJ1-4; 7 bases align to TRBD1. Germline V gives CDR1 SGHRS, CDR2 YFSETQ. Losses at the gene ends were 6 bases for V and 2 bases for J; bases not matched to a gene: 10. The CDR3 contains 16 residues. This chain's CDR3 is CASTNTGEGTNEKLFF. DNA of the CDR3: TGCGCCAGCACCAATACAGGGGAGGGGACTAATGAAAAACTGTTTTTT.

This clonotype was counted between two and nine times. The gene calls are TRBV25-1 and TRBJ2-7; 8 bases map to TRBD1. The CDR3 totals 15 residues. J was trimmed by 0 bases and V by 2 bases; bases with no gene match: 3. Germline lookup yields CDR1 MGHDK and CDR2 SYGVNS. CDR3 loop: CASSEAQGDSYEQYF. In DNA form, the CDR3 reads TGTGCCAGCAGTGAAGCACAGGGGGACTCCTACGAGCAGTACTTC.

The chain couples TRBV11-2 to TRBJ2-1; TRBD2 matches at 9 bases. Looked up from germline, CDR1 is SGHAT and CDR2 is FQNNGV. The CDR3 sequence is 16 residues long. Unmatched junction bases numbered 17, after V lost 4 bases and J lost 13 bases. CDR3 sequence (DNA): TGTGCCAGCAGCTCTTCCCTGACTAGCGGAAAAGAGACCCAGTTCTTC. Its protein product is CASSSSLTSGKETQFF. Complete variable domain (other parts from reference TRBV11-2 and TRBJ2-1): EAGVAQSPRYKIIEKRQSVAFWCNPISGHATLYWYQQILGQGPKLLIQFQNNGVVDDSQLPKDRFSAERLKGVDSTLKIQPAKLEDSAVYLCASSSSLTSGKETQFFGPGTRLTVL.

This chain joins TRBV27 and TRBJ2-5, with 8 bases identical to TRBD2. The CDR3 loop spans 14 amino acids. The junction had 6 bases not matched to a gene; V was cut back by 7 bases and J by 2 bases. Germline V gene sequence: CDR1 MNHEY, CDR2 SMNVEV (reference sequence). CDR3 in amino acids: CASTPLAGQETQYF. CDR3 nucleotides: TGTGCCAGCACCCCATTAGCGGGGCAAGAGACCCAGTACTTC.

The CDR3 protein is CSVEDPRQGDNEQFF. The CDR3 DNA reads as TGCAGCGTTGAAGATCCTAGACAGGGGGATAATGAGCAGTTCTTC. The chain is built from TRBV29-1 and TRBJ2-1; TRBD1 aligns across 9 bases. This CDR3 contains 15 residues. The J segment lost 7 bases and the V segment lost 0 bases, leaving 7 bases of the junction unmatched. Germline values: CDR1 SQVTM, CDR2 ANQGSEA.